These 16 T cell receptor beta chains originate from one sample sequenced in a study of PD-L1 blockade in urothelial cancer. As to time point: peripheral blood 6 weeks after treatment start. Data came from immunoSEQ multiplex PCR; TCRdb stores just in-frame clones and leaves some out. The sample shows about 120,000 clones, roughly 89% of them seen only once. The source material was PBMCs, sampled around atezolizumab (anti-PD-L1) treatment. These receptors originate from a man aged 60 to 69 with urothelial cancer.

The chain has TRBV9 and TRBJ2-3, with 7 positions matching TRBD2. The germline V gene has CDR1 SGDLS and CDR2 YYNGEE. V shed 6 bases, J shed 3 bases, and the junction held 19 bases outside the gene matches. The CDR3 covers 18 residues. The CDR3 bases are TGTGCCAGCACCTTGGGGAGGGGAGCGTTAGGGAGAACAGATACGCAGTATTTT. Translating it yields CASTLGRGALGRTDTQYF. Full variable domain (rest looked up from reference TRBV9 and TRBJ2-3): DSGVTQTPKHLITATGQRVTLRCSPRSGDLSVYWYQQSLDQGLQFLIQYYNGEERAKGNILERFSAQQFPDLHSELNLSSLELGDSALYFCASTLGRGALGRTDTQYFGPGTRLTVL.

The rearrangement links TRBV6-5 to TRBJ1-2; 10 nucleotides line up with TRBD1. The J segment lost 7 bases and the V segment lost 10 bases, leaving 3 bases of the junction unmatched. The CDR3 covers 11 residues. The germline CDR1 and CDR2 sequences are MNHEY and SVGAGI. CDR3 sequence (DNA): TGTGCCATCGGACAGGGGGTTGGCTACACCTTC. Translating gives CAIGQGVGYTF.

This rearrangement joins TRBV19 to TRBJ2-7, with TRBD2 matching 12 bases. V trimming: 4 bases; J trimming: 11 bases; junction bases outside the gene matches: 6. The germline gives CDR1 LNHDA, CDR2 SQIVND (reference sequence). This CDR3 has 13 amino acids. The CDR3 loop is CASSRTSGVSEYF. CDR3 sequence (DNA): TGTGCCAGTAGTAGGACTAGCGGGGTCTCGGAGTACTTC.

Here the CDR3 DNA reads TGTGCCAGCAGCCCTGGAAGAGGGATCGCCTACGAGCAGTACTTC. Encoded protein: CASSPGRGIAYEQYF. The chain has TRBV14 and TRBJ2-7, with D possibly TRBD2 on 5 matching bases. This CDR3 region has 15 residues. The V and J ends lost 4 bases and 2 bases respectively, with 15 bases between them. CDR1 and CDR2 from the germline V gene are SGHDN and FVKESK.

The chain couples TRBV5-1 to TRBJ2-7; 7 bases are shared with TRBD1. CDR3 length equals 16 residues. Germline V gene lookup returns CDR1 SGHRS and CDR2 YFSETQ. The ends lost 3 bases at V and 0 bases at J; junction bases unmatched: 9. DNA of the CDR3: TGCGCCAGCAGCTACACCCGGGACAGCAGCTCCTACGAGCAGTACTTC. It translates to CASSYTRDSSSYEQYF.

This clone was counted a single time. This rearrangement joins TRBV4-1 to TRBJ1-2; 11 bases map to TRBD1. Trimming at V came to 1 base and at J to 7 bases, leaving 2 bases not matched to a gene. The germline CDR1 and CDR2 sequences are MGHRA and YSYEKL. The CDR3 sequence is 14 residues long. The CDR3 coding sequence is TGCGCCAGCAGCCAAGGGGACAGGGGGGGTGGCTACACCTTC. It is translated as CASSQGDRGGGYTF.

This chain connects TRBV28 to TRBJ1-5; no reliable D call. Trimming cost V 11 bases and J 5 bases, with 13 bases left between them. This CDR3 comprises 12 residues. CDR1 is MDHEN, CDR2 SYDVKM, per germline. The CDR3 spells CASFASDQPQHF. The CDR3 DNA sequence: TGTGCCTCTTTCGCCAGCGATCAGCCCCAGCATTTT.

The chain employs TRBV7-9 and TRBJ2-1, with TRBD2 matching 9 bases. After removal of 1 base from V and 8 bases from J, the junction contained 6 bases not matched to a gene. The CDR3 length is 15 residues. The germline CDR1 and CDR2 sequences are SEHNR and FQNEAQ (reference sequence). CDR3 coding DNA: TGTGCCAGCAGCTTAGTAGCGGGAGAGATCTATGAGCAGTTCTTC. It specifies CASSLVAGEIYEQFF.

This chain links TRBV10-3 with TRBJ2-1; perhaps TRBD2 as D (6 bases). Trimming took off 11 bases at V and 7 bases at J, with 24 bases between the two ends. Germline loops: CDR1 ENHRY, CDR2 SYGVKD. The CDR3 has 15 residues. Here the CDR3 DNA reads TGTGCCGTTCGTTTCGGGCGGGACCCTCAAAATGAGCAGTTCTTC. Translated, it gives CAVRFGRDPQNEQFF.

The V call is TRBV6-1, the J call TRBJ1-1; 7 bases are shared with TRBD1. Looked up from germline, CDR1 is MNHNS and CDR2 is SASEGT. CDR3 length equals 13 residues. The trim removed 4 bases at V and 5 bases at J, leaving 4 bases unmatched. The chain's CDR3 is CASSVDRATEAFF. CDR3 sequence (DNA): TGTGCCAGCAGTGTCGACAGGGCAACTGAAGCTTTCTTT.

The rearrangement joins TRBV13 to TRBJ2-7; 13 bases are a match to TRBD2. Germline-derived CDR1 and CDR2 are PRHDT and FYEKMQ (reference sequence). The V gene end was trimmed by 5 bases and the J gene end by 3 bases; junction bases not matched to a gene: 4. There are 15 residues in the CDR3. CDR3 region: CASSPGLAGDYEQYF. For the CDR3, the DNA is TGTGCCAGCAGCCCTGGACTAGCGGGAGACTACGAGCAGTACTTC.

As regards this clone: The same CDR3 can be traced to other DNA sequences in this sample. The chain joins TRBV9 to TRBJ2-7, with TRBD1 matching 9 bases. Germline assignment: CDR1 SGDLS and CDR2 YYNGEE. The CDR3 is 14 residues long. The trim removed 0 bases at V and 2 bases at J, leaving 0 bases unmatched. The chain's CDR3 is CASSVGQGAYEQYF. CDR3 in DNA: TGTGCCAGCAGCGTAGGACAGGGGGCCTACGAGCAGTACTTC.

This chain links TRBV7-3 with TRBJ2-3; possible D gene TRBD2, 7 bases. Trimming took 2 bases from V and 5 from J, leaving 14 bases between them. The germline CDR1 and CDR2 sequences are SGHTA and FQGTGA. The CDR3 is 15 amino acids. The CDR3 spells CASSLRGGGGDTQYF. CDR3 coding DNA: TGTGCCAGCAGCTTACGAGGAGGGGGGGGAGATACGCAGTATTTT.

This chain links TRBV19 with TRBJ2-2; 8 bases agree with TRBD1. V was clipped by 2 bases and J by 4 bases; unmatched bases: 3. There are 15 residues in the CDR3. CDR1 LNHDA and CDR2 SQIVND come from the germline V gene (reference sequence). As DNA, the CDR3 is TGTGCCAGTAGTATACAGGGGGCCGGCACCGGGGAGCTGTTTTTT. Its protein is CASSIQGAGTGELFF.

The chain carries TRBV9 and TRBJ2-7, with 8 bases fitting TRBD2. Germline assignment: CDR1 SGDLS and CDR2 YYNGEE. Trimming removed 0 bases from V and 0 bases from J; junction bases left unmatched: 5. The CDR3 contains 16 residues. CDR3 amino acids: CASSVDPGGSSYEQYF. The CDR3 coding sequence is TGTGCCAGCAGCGTAGACCCGGGGGGGAGCTCCTACGAGCAGTACTTC.

This clone has a handful of counts. This rearrangement joins TRBV6-1 to TRBJ2-3; weak D call: TRBD2 (6 bases). Trimming pared 4 bases from V and 1 base from J, leaving 9 bases between. This CDR3 has 14 residues. Germline loops: CDR1 MNHNS, CDR2 SASEGT. In nucleotides, the CDR3 is TGTGCCAGCAGTGGCGGCGGGGGCACAGATACGCAGTATTTT. Protein product: CASSGGGGTDTQYF.